These T cell receptor beta chains were read from a single sample in a study of T-cell reconstitution after alpha-beta-depleted transplantation in children. TCRdb reprocessed the PCR reads with MiXCR, giving one entry per CDR3 protein. This table has 200,000 to 250,000 distinct CDR3 sequences, about a tenth appearing once. Sequenced here: PBMCs, sampled before TCRalphabeta/CD19-depleted stem cell transplant. The receptor set was obtained from a child younger than two with acute myeloid leukemia, due to receive a stem cell transplant. CDR3s include the opening cysteine and the closing phenylalanine or tryptophan. D genes are given only for firm matches. Only some rows state a clone size, as once, few, many or a class for expanded clones.

d_gene	abundance	j_gene	v_gene	CDR3aa	CDR3nt
-	many	TRBJ2-7	TRBV20-1	CSATTGSYEQYF	TGCAGTGCTACGACAGGTTCCTACGAGCAGTACTTC
TRBD2	many	TRBJ2-7	TRBV7-2	CASSLGLAAYEQYF	TGTGCCAGCAGCTTAGGACTAGCGGCCTACGAGCAGTACTTC
TRBD2	many	TRBJ2-3	TRBV5-1	CASSSGLAGHFTDTQYF	TGCGCCAGCAGCTCCGGACTAGCGGGACACTTCACAGATACGCAGTATTTT
-	many	TRBJ2-3	TRBV20-1	CSATNGDTQYF	TGCAGTGCTACAAATGGAGATACGCAGTATTTT
TRBD1	many	TRBJ2-7	TRBV11-2	CASSLGVPWGQGLHEQYF	TGTGCCAGCAGCTTAGGCGTGCCTTGGGGACAGGGGTTGCACGAGCAGTACTTC
-	-	TRBJ1-1	TRBV18	CASSPPGTANTEAFF	TGTGCCAGCTCACCCCCGGGGACCGCGAACACTGAAGCTTTCTTT
-	few	TRBJ2-1	TRBV18	CASSSAGLEQFF	TGTGCCAGCTCTTCGGCAGGCCTTGAGCAGTTCTTC
-	-	TRBJ1-2	TRBV14	CASGQGGTPGCGYTF	TGTGCCAGCGGCCAAGGGGGTACGCCGGGTTGCGGCTACACCTTC
TRBD1	many	TRBJ2-7	TRBV5-1	CASSPDRGHFEQYF	TGCGCCAGCAGCCCGGACAGGGGACACTTCGAGCAGTACTTC
TRBD1	many	TRBJ1-2	TRBV12-3/TRBV12-4	CASTLPLRQGGNGYTF	TGTGCCAGCACCCTACCACTCCGACAGGGGGGCAATGGCTACACCTTC
TRBD1	many	TRBJ2-5	TRBV7-2	CASSLRGPALETQYF	TGTGCCAGCAGCTTAAGGGGGCCTGCCCTAGAGACCCAGTACTTC